The T cell receptor (beta chain) under discussion was sequenced for a study of blood T cell repertoires in COVID-19. Whole-study context: Samples came from the United States, Italy and Spain, spanning acute and convalescent COVID-19. PBMCs, B-cell-depleted T cells, or T cells provided the cDNA or gDNA that made up the material.

Libraries were prepared by immunoSEQ multiplex PCR; TCRdb keeps only in-frame clonotypes and omits some of them. Among fewer than 300,000 clones, 80% to 85% were seen once, and the ten largest hold 15% to 19%. In Seattle, patients joined the study during active infection and were tracked longitudinally. Trimming stripped 3 bases from V and 7 bases from J, with 10 bases between. The CDR3 is 13 residues long. Germline CDR1 is LGHNA and CDR2 is YNFKEQ. The rearrangement uses TRBV4-2 and TRBJ2-1; a possible D gene is TRBD2 (6 bases). Sequenced input: peripheral blood. The source is a person between 65 and 80 years old with COVID-19, enrolled during active disease. This CDR3 is CASSQRTINEQFF. DNA of the CDR3: TGTGCCAGCAGCCAGAGGACTATAAATGAGCAGTTCTTC.